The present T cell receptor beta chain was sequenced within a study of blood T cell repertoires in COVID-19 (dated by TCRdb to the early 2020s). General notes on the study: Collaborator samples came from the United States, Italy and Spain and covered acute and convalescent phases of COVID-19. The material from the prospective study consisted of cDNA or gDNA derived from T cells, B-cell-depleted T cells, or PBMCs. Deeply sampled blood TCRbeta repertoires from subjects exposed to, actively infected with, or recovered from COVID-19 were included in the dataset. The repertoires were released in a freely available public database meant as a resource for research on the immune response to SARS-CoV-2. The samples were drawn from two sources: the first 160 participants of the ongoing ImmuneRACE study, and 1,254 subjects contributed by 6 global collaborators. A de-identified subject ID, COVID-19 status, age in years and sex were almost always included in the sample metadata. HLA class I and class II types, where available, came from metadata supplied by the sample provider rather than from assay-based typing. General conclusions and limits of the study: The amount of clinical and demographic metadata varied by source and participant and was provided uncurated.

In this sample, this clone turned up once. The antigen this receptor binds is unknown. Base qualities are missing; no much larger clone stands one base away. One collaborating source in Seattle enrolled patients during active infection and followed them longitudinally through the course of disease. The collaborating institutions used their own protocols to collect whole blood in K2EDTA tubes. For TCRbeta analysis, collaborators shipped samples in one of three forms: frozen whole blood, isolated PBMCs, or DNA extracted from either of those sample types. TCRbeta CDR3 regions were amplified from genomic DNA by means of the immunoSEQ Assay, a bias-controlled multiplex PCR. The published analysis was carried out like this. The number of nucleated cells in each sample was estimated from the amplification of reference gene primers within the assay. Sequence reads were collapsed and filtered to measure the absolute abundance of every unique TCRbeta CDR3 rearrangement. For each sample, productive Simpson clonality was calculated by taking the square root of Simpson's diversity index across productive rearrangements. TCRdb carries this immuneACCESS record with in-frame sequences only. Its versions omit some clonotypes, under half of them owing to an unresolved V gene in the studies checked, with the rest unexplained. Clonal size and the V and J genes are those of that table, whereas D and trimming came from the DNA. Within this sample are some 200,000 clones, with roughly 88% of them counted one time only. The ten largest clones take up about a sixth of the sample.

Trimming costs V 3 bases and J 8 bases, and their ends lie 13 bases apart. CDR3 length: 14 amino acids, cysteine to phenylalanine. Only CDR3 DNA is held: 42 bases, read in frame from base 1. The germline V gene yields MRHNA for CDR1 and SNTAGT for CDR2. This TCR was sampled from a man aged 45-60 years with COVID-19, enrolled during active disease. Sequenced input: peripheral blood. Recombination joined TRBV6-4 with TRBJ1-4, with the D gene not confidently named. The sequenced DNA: TGTGCCAGCAGTGAATTCATTAGCCAGGAAAAACTGTTTTTT. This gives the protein CASSEFISQEKLFF.